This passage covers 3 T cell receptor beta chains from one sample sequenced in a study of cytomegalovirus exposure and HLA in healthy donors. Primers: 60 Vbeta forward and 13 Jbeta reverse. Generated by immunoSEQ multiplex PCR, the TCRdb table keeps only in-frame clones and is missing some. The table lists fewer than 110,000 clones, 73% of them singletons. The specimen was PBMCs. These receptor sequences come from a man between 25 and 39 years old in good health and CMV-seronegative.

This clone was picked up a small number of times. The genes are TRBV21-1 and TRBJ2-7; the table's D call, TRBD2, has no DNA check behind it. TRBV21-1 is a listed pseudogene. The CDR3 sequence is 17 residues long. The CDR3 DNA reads TGTGCCAGCAGCAGGGGGTCGACTAGCCCATCCTCCTACGAGCAGTACTTC. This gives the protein CASSRGSTSPSSYEQYF.

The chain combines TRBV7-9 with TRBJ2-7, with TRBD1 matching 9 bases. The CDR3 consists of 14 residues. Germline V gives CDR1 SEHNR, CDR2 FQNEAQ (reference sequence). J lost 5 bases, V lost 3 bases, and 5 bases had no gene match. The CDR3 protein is CASSLGTGFDEQYF. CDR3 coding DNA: TGTGCCAGCAGCTTGGGGACAGGGTTCGACGAGCAGTACTTC.

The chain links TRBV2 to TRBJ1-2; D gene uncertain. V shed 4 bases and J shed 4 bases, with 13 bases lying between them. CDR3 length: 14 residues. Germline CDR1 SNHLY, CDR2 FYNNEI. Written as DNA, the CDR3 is TGTGCCAGCAGTGTCCGCGGGTCAGCCTATGGCTACACCTTC. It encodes CASSVRGSAYGYTF.